These 15 T cell receptor beta chains were all obtained from the same sample, sequenced in a study of T cell clusters in autoimmune cytopenias (dated by TCRdb to about 2019). TRB amplification used 200 to 300 ng of peripheral blood genomic DNA, 30,000 to 40,000 genome equivalents, per sample. The data were produced on an Illumina MiSeq. TRB rearrangements were amplified by multiplex PCR using a touch-down protocol with TRB-A and TRB-B primer pools mixed in one tube. Each CDR3 protein sequence appears as one entry after TCRdb reprocessed the reads, and no DNA is included. This sample's table lists thousands of distinct CDR3 sequences. Around a sixth of the sample comes from the top ten. These data were also reused for a study on T cell repertoires in aging, cancer and after chemotherapy.

The material sequenced was peripheral blood. The receptors originated from a human donor in good health.

By frequency, this clonotype registers medium-sized. The chain is built from TRBV5-5 and TRBJ1-2. Looked up from germline, CDR1 is SGHKS and CDR2 is YYEKEE (reference sequence). The CDR3 spans 15 residues. CDR3 region: CASSLAGGLDYGYTF.

This clonotype is deemed medium-sized by its frequency. The chain recombines TRBV24-1 with TRBJ1-1; the TRBD1 assignment by TCRdb is unverifiable without DNA. The CDR3 consists of 14 residues. The germline V gene has CDR1 KGHDR and CDR2 SFDVKD. CDR3 loop: CATSESGVDTEAFF.

The chain joins TRBV28 to TRBJ2-7; TCRdb gives TRBD1 as the D gene, but with no DNA this cannot be confirmed. CDR1 and CDR2 (germline): MDHEN, SYDVKM. This CDR3 comprises 12 residues. This CDR3 reads CATKGQGNPQNF.

By frequency, this clonotype registers medium-sized. The chain uses TRBV19 and TRBJ2-7; absent DNA, TCRdb's TRBD1 call cannot be checked. CDR3 size: 14 residues. Germline V gives CDR1 LNHDA, CDR2 SQIVND (reference sequence). CDR3 sequence: CATRDRGSPYEQYF.

This clonotype is medium-sized by frequency. V and J are TRBV14 and TRBJ1-6; TCRdb outputs TRBD1, but without DNA this stays unchecked. Germline CDR1 is SGHDN and CDR2 is FVKESK. The CDR3 contains 16 residues. CDR3 region: CASSQDRGTGESPLHF. Full variable domain (remainder filled in from reference TRBV14 and TRBJ1-6): EAGVTQFPSHSVIEKGQTVTLRCDPISGHDNLYWYRRVMGKEIKFLLHFVKESKQDESGMPNNRFLAERTGGTYSTLKVQPAELEDSGVYFCASSQDRGTGESPLHFGNGTRLTVT.

The V and J genes are TRBV28 and TRBJ2-2; the TRBD1 assignment by TCRdb is unverifiable without DNA. CDR3 length: 14 amino acids. In germline, CDR1 is MDHEN, CDR2 SYDVKM. CDR3 sequence reads: CASSLSGYDGELFF.

This clonotype is deemed medium-sized (0.01 to 0.1%) by its frequency. The chain employs TRBV20-1 and TRBJ2-7; TCRdb's D call, TRBD1, is unchecked because there is no DNA. The CDR3 extends over 15 amino acids. Germline V gene sequence: CDR1 DFQATT, CDR2 SNEGSKA (reference sequence). CDR3 in amino acids: CSARDWDNLSYEQYF.

This clonotype shows up as medium-sized by frequency. Here the CDR3 reads CASSDPGTSGVGTQYF. This chain uses TRBV6-1 with TRBJ2-3; TCRdb reports TRBD2, a call that lacks DNA to check it against. The CDR3 runs to 16 residues. Germline V CDR1 and CDR2: MNHNS, SASEGT.

The rearrangement uses TRBV27 and TRBJ1-4; TCRdb reports TRBD1, a call that lacks DNA to check it against. This CDR3 comprises 13 residues. Germline assignment: CDR1 MNHEY and CDR2 SMNVEV (reference sequence). This CDR3 is CASRGQGLGKLFF.

This clonotype is deemed medium-sized by its frequency. The J gene is TRBJ1-2, the V gene TRBV10-3. This CDR3 comprises 15 residues. Germline CDR1 ENHRY, CDR2 SYGVKD. The CDR3 loop reads CAISESAEGRYGYTF.

This clonotype is medium-sized by frequency. The chain links TRBV20-1 to TRBJ1-4; TCRdb lists TRBD1, though no DNA is available to test this call. CDR3 size: 13 residues. The germline gives CDR1 DFQATT, CDR2 SNEGSKA (reference sequence). The CDR3 loop reads CSARRGGDEKLFF.

This clonotype is classed as medium-sized by frequency. The chain carries TRBV6-2 or TRBV6-3 and TRBJ1-2; the TRBD1 assignment by TCRdb is unverifiable without DNA. The length of the CDR3 is 16 residues. Germline V gene sequence: CDR1 MNHEY, CDR2 SVGEGT. This CDR3 reads CASTLRPGHLYYGYTF.

The chain has TRBV20-1 and TRBJ1-5; without DNA, the TCRdb call of TRBD1 cannot be checked. Germline V gene sequence: CDR1 DFQATT, CDR2 SNEGSKA (reference sequence). The CDR3 length is 15 residues. The CDR3 region is CSARESRGVNQPQHF.

Considering frequency, this clonotype is medium-sized. V and J are TRBV19 and TRBJ1-1; as DNA is missing, the TRBD1 call by TCRdb cannot be tested. This CDR3 is 15 amino acids long. Looked up from germline, CDR1 is LNHDA and CDR2 is SQIVND (reference sequence). The CDR3 is CASSSAGQPRAEAFF.

This clonotype is called medium-sized (0.01 to 0.1%) based on its frequency. The chain uses TRBV18 and TRBJ2-7; TCRdb reports TRBD2, a call that lacks DNA to check it against. The CDR3 totals 18 residues. Per the germline V gene, CDR1 is KGHSH and CDR2 is LQKENI. CDR3 protein: CASSPRPAGPEPTYEQYF.